The present TCR beta chain was sequenced within a study of beta chain features in type 1 diabetes. Study context: On cell yields, gender and age, patients and healthy donors were similar.

Expressed TCRB transcripts got sequenced, as all isolated RNA was reverse transcribed. Only in-frame clones appear in the TCRdb table, and some are missing; sequencing was by immunoSEQ multiplex PCR. This table has roughly 340,000 clones, roughly 12% appearing once. General study findings and limits: Within the patient group, naive, central memory and Treg TCRB repertoires appeared more similar to each other than within healthy donors. A cDNA-based sequencing approach could over-represent cells with high TCR expression. Moderate yet significant TCRB CDR3 shortening was seen in Type 1 diabetes patients in all four CD4+ subsets. Amplification by PCR could prefer shorter templates, with the same effect in patients and controls.

A remark on this clone: Its antigen remains unidentified.

The length of the CDR3 is 11 residues. Germline loops: CDR1 MNHNS, CDR2 SASEGT. Trimming at V came to 2 bases and at J to 15 bases, leaving 4 bases not matched to a gene. The chain is built from TRBV6-1 and TRBJ2-1; 7 bases align to TRBD2. This TCR came from a woman aged 18-35 years with type 1 diabetes. Material for sequencing was naive CD4+ T cells from blood. CDR3 in amino acids: CASSELAALFF. CDR3 bases: TGTGCCAGCAGTGAACTAGCGGCGTTGTTCTTC.